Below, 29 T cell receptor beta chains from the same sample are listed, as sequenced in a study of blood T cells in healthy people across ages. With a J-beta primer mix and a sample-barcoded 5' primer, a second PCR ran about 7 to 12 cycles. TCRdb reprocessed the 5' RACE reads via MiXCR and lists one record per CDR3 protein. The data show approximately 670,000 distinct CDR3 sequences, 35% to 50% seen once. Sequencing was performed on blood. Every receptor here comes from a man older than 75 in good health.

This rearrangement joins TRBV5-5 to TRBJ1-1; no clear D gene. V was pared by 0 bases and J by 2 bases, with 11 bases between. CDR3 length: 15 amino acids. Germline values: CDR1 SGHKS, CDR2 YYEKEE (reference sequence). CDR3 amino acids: CASSLAQSPNTEAFF. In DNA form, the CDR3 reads TGTGCCAGCAGCTTGGCACAGTCACCAAACACTGAAGCTTTCTTT.

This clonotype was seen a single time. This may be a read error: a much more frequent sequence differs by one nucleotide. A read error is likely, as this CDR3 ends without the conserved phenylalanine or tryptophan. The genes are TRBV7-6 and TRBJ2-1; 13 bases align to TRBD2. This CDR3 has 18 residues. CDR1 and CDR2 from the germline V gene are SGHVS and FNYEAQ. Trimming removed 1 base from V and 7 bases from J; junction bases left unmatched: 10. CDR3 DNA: TGTGCCAGCAGCTTAGTCCCTCGGACTAGCGGGAGATTGAATGAGCAGTTCTGC. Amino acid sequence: CASSLVPRTSGRLNEQFC.

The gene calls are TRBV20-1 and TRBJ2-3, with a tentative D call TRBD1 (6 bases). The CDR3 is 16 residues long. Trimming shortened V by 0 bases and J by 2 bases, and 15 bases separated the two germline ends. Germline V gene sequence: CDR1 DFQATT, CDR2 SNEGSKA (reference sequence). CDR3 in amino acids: CSARDRQGINTDTQYF. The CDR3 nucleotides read TGCAGTGCTAGAGATCGTCAGGGGATCAACACAGATACGCAGTATTTT.

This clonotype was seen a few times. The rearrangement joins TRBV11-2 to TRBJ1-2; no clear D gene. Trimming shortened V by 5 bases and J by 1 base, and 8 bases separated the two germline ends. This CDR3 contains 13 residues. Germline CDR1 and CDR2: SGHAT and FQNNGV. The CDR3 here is CASSPDFNYGYTF. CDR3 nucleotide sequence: TGTGCCAGCAGCCCAGACTTTAACTATGGCTACACCTTC.

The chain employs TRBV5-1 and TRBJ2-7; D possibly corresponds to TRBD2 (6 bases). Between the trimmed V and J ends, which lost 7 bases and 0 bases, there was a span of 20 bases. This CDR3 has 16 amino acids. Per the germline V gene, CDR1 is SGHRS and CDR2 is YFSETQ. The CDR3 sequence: CASDIPAGGDSYEQYF. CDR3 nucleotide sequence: TGCGCCAGCGACATCCCAGCTGGCGGGGACTCCTACGAGCAGTACTTC.

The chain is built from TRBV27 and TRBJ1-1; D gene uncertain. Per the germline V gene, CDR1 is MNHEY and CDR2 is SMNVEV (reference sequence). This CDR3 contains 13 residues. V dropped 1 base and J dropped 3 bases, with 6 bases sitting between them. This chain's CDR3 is CASSLWRDTEAFF. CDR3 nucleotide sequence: TGTGCCAGCAGTTTATGGCGGGACACTGAAGCTTTCTTT.

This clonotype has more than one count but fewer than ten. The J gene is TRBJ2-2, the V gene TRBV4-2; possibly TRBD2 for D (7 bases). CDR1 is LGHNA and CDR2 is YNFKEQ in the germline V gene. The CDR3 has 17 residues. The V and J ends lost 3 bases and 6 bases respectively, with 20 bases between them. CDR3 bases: TGTGCCAGCAGCCACAATAGCTGGGGGGGCCGTTCCGGGGAGCTGTTTTTT. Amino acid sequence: CASSHNSWGGRSGELFF.

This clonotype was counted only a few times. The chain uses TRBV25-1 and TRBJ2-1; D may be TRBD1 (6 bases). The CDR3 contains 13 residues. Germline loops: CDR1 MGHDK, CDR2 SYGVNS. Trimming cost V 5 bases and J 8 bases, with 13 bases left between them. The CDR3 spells CASSKTTGYEQFF. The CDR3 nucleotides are TGTGCCAGCAGTAAAACTACAGGGTATGAGCAGTTCTTC.

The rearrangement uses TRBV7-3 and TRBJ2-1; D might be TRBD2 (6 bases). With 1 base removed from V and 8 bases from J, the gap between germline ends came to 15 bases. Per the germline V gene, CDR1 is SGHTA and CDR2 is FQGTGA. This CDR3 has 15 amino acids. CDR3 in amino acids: CASSLNPGEVDEQFF. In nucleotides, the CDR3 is TGTGCCAGCAGCTTAAATCCGGGAGAGGTCGATGAGCAGTTCTTC.

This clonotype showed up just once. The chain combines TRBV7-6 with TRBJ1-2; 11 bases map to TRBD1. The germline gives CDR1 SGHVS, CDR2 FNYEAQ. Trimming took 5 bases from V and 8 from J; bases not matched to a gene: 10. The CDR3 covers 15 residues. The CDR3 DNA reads TGTGCCAGCAGCGCTGAGGCCGGGACAGGGGGAGGCTACACCTTC. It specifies CASSAEAGTGGGYTF.

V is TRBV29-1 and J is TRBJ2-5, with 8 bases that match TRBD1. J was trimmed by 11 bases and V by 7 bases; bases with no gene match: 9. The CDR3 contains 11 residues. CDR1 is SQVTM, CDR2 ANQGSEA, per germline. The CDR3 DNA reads TGCAGCGCAGAACTAGGGACAGGACAGTACTTC. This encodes CSAELGTGQYF.

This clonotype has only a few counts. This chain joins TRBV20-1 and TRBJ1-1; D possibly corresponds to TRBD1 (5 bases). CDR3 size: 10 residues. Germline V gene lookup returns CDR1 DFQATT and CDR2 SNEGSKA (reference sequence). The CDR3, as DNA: TGCAGCCCTCGGGGGACTGAAGCTTTCTTT. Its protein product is CSPRGTEAFF.

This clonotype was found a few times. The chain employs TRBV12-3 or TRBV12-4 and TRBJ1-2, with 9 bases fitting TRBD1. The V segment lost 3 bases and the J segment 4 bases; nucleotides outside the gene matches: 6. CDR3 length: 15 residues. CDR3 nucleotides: TGTGCCAGCAGTTTGAACAGGGGGCGTGGCTATGGCTACACCTTC. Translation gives CASSLNRGRGYGYTF.

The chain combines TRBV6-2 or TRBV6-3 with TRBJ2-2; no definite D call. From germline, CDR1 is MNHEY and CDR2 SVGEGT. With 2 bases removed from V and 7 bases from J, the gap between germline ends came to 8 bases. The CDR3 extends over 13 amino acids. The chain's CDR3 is CASSYLPGGELFF. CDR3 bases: TGTGCCAGCAGTTACCTCCCCGGCGGGGAGCTGTTTTTT.

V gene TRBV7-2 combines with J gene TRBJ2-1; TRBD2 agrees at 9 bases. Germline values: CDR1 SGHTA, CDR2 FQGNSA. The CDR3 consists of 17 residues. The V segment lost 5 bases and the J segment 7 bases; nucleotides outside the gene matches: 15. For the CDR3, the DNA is TGTGCCAGCAGCCGGATTAGCGGGGGACTCCCTGGGAATGAGCAGTTCTTC. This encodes CASSRISGGLPGNEQFF.

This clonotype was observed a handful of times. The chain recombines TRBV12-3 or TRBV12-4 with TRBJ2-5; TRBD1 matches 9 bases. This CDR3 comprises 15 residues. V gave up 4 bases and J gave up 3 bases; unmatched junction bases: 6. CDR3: CASSSFRDREETQYF. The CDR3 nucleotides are TGTGCCAGCAGTTCTTTCCGGGACAGGGAAGAGACCCAGTACTTC.

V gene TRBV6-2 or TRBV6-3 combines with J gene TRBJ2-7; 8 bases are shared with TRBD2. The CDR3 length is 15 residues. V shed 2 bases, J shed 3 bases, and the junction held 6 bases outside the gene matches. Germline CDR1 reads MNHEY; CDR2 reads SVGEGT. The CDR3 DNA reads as TGTGCCAGCAGTTACGGCAGGGCGGGAGGCTACGAGCAGTACTTC. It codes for CASSYGRAGGYEQYF.

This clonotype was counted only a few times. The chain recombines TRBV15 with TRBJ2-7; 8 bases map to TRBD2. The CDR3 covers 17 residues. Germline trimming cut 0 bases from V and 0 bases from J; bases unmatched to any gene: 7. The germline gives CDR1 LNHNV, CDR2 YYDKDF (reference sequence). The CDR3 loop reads CATSRDRRAGASYEQYF. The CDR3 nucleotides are TGTGCCACCAGCAGAGATCGGAGAGCGGGGGCCTCCTACGAGCAGTACTTC.

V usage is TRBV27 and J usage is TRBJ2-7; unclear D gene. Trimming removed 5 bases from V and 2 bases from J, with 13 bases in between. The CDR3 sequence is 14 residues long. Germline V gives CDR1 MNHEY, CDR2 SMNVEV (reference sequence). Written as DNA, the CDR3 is TGTGCCAGCAGTGCCATAGTCCGGGCCTACGAGCAGTACTTC. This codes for CASSAIVRAYEQYF.

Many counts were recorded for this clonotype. The CDR3 sequence is CASSLQPRDTDTQYF. CDR3 nucleotide sequence: TGTGCCAGCAGCTTACAACCCCGGGACACAGATACGCAGTATTTT. The V and J genes are TRBV7-2 and TRBJ2-3, with a possible D match to TRBD2 (5 bases). The V gene lost 2 bases and the J gene lost 2 bases, with 11 bases spanning the gap. CDR3 length equals 15 residues. CDR1 is SGHTA and CDR2 is FQGNSA in the germline V gene.

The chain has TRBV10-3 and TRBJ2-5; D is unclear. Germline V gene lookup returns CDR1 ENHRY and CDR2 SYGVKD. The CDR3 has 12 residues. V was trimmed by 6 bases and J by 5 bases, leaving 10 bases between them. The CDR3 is CAIRPEGETQYF. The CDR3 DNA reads TGTGCCATCAGGCCGGAAGGGGAGACCCAGTACTTC.

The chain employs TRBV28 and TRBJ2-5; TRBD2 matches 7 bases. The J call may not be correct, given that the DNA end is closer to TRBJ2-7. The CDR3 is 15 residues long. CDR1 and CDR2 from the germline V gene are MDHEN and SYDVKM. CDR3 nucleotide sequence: TGTGCCAGCAGTTTAGGCGGGAGTAAGGTCCACGAGCAGTACTTC. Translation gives CASSLGGSKVHEQYF.

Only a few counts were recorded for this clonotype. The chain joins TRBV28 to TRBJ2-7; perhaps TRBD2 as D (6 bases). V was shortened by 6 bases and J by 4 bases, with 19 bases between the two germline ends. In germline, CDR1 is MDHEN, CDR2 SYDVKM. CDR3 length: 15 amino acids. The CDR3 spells CASSPQAGGKYEQYF. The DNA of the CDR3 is TGTGCCAGCAGCCCTCAGGCAGGAGGGAAGTACGAGCAGTACTTC.

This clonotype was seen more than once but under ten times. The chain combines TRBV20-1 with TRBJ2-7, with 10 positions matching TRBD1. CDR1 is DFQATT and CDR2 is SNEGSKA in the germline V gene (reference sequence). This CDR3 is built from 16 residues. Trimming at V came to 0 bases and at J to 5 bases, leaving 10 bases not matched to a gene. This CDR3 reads CSARDNLGQGKDEQYF. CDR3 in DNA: TGCAGTGCTAGAGATAACTTGGGACAGGGGAAGGACGAGCAGTACTTC.

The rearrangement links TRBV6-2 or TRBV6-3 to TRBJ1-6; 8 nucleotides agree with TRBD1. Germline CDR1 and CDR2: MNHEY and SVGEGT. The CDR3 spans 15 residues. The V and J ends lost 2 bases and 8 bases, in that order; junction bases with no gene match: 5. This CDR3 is CASSYTGGPDSPLHF. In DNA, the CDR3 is TGTGCCAGCAGTTACACAGGGGGTCCGGATTCACCCCTCCACTTT.

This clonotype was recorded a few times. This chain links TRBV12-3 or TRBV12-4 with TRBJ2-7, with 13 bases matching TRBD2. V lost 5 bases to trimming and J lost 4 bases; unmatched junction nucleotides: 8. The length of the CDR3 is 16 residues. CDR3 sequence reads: CASSKRTSGSKYEQYF. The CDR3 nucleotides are TGTGCCAGCAGTAAGCGGACTAGCGGGAGTAAGTACGAGCAGTACTTC.

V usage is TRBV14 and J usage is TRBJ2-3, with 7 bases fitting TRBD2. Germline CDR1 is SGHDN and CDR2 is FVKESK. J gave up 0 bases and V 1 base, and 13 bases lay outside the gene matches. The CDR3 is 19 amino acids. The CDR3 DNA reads TGTGCCAGCAGCCAAGGGCGCGAGCGGGGCCCCACGAGCACAGATACGCAGTATTTT. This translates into CASSQGRERGPTSTDTQYF.

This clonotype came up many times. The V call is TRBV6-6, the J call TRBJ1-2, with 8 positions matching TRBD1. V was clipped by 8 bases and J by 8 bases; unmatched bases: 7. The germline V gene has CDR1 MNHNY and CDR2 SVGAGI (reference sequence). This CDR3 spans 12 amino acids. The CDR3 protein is CASFRQGRGYTF. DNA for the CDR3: TGTGCCAGCTTTAGACAGGGGCGCGGCTACACCTTC.

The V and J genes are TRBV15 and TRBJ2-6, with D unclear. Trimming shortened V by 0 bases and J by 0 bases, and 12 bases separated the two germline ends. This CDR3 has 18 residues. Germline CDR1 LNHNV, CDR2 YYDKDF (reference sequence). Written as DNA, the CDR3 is TGTGCCACCAGCAGAGAGCTCTCCCCAACCTCTGGGGCCAACGTCCTGACTTTC. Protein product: CATSRELSPTSGANVLTF.